The rows below give T cell receptor beta chains drawn from one sample of a study of cytomegalovirus exposure and HLA in healthy donors. Profiling relied on immunoSEQ multiplex PCR, and the TCRdb table lists in-frame clones only, not all of them. The sample records 120,000 or so clones, over 60% being singletons. The sample consisted of PBMCs. These receptors originate from a young man in good health and CMV-seronegative. Both conserved end residues are part of each CDR3. D genes are given only for firm matches. For some rows the clone size is stated as once, few or many, or as a class when expanded; others skip it.

j_gene | v_gene | d_gene | abundance | CDR3nt | CDR3aa
TRBJ2-7 | TRBV10-3 | - | - | TGTGCCATCACCGATGATCCAGGCCTCTACGAGCAGTACTTC | CAITDDPGLYEQYF
TRBJ2-4 | TRBV15 | - | - | TGTGCCACCAGCGAGGACAGCCCGACGAGGGCCAAAAACATTCAGTACTTC | CATSEDSPTRAKNIQYF
TRBJ2-7 | TRBV4-1 | - | once | TGCGCCAGCAGCCAAGATTGGAGCGCTGAATCCTACGAGCAGTACTTC | CASSQDWSAESYEQYF
TRBJ2-1 | TRBV19 | - | - | TGTGCCAGTAGTCCCGACAGGCCCTCGGAGCAGTTCTTC | CASSPDRPSEQFF
TRBJ2-5 | TRBV2 | - | - | TGTGCCAGCAGTTGGGCAGAGCAAGAGACCCAGTACTTC | CASSWAEQETQYF
TRBJ2-1 | TRBV7-9 | - | - | TGTGCCTTCTCAGGGACTGCGTACAATGAGCAGTTCTTC | CAFSGTAYNEQFF
TRBJ1-5 | TRBV2 | - | - | TGTGCCAGCAGCTCCCGGGGGACGCGAAATCAGCCCCAGCATTTT | CASSSRGTRNQPQHF
TRBJ2-5 | TRBV15 | TRBD1 | - | TGTGCCACCAGCAGAGATCTGGGGTCTAGCGGACAGGGGGCGCGGGAGACCCAGTACTTC | CATSRDLGSSGQGARETQYF
TRBJ2-3 | TRBV13 | TRBD2 | - | TGTGCCAGCAGCCGTAGGGGTGGGACTAGCGGGAGGTCAGATACGCAGTATTTT | CASSRRGGTSGRSDTQYF
TRBJ1-3 | TRBV6-5 | TRBD1 | - | TGTGCCAGCAGTTTGACAGGGGGCTCTGGAAACACCATATATTTT | CASSLTGGSGNTIYF
TRBJ1-3 | TRBV7-9 | - | - | TGTGCCAGCAGCTTAGAGAAGACAGCTGGAAACACCATATATTTT | CASSLEKTAGNTIYF
TRBJ2-1 | TRBV19 | TRBD1 | - | TGTGCCAGTAGTGGGCAGGGACAGAGAAACAATGAGCAGTTCTTC | CASSGQGQRNNEQFF
TRBJ2-7 | TRBV5-1 | TRBD2 | once | TGCGCCAGCAGCTTAAGAGCGGGGACCGCCTTTCGTAACTACGAGCAGTACTTC | CASSLRAGTAFRNYEQYF
TRBJ1-6 | TRBV11-2 | - | - | TGTGCCAGCAGCCAAGGGACTGCTTCACCCCTCCACTTT | CASSQGTASPLHF
TRBJ1-1 | TRBV9 | - | - | TGTGCCAGCAGCGGGACCCCGGGACAAGAAGCTTTCTTT | CASSGTPGQEAFF
TRBJ2-7 | TRBV6-1 | TRBD2 | - | TGTGCCAGCAGTGAATGGGGACTAGGGTCCGACGAGCAGTACTTC | CASSEWGLGSDEQYF
TRBJ1-5 | TRBV28 | - | - | TGTGCCAGCAGTACCGCGACAGCTAATCAGCCCCAGCATTTT | CASSTATANQPQHF
TRBJ1-1 | TRBV11-3 | - | - | TGTGCCAGCAGCTCAGTGGCCGGGACTGAAGCTTTCTTT | CASSSVAGTEAFF
TRBJ2-5 | TRBV27 | - | - | TGTGCCAGCAGGGACATCCAAGAGACCCAGTACTTC | CASRDIQETQYF
TRBJ2-3 | TRBV10-3 | TRBD1 | few | TGTGCCATCAGTCCAGGGGGAGATGATACGCAGTATTTT | CAISPGGDDTQYF
TRBJ1-2 | TRBV5-1 | - | - | TGCGCCAGCAGCGAGCCCGGGACAACTACCTATGGCTACACCTTC | CASSEPGTTTYGYTF
TRBJ1-4 | TRBV30 | - | - | TGTGCCTGGAGTGTAGGCGGCAATGAAAAACTGTTTTTT | CAWSVGGNEKLFF
TRBJ1-5 | TRBV9 | - | - | TGTGCCAGCAGTGATGGGGGGGTAACGCCCCAGCATTTT | CASSDGGVTPQHF
TRBJ2-5 | TRBV4-3 | TRBD2 | - | TGCGCCAGCAGCCCGGCTAGCGGGGGGGCTAAGGCCCAGTACTTC | CASSPASGGAKAQYF
TRBJ1-3 | TRBV6-6 | - | - | TGTGCCAGCTTGGACAGCTCTGGAAACACCATATATTTT | CASLDSSGNTIYF
TRBJ2-1 | TRBV30 | TRBD2 | - | TGTGCCTGGAGTAGGGCTACTAGCGGGAGGTCCCCCCAGTTCTTC | CAWSRATSGRSPQFF
TRBJ2-1 | TRBV7-8 | TRBD2 | - | TGTGCCAGCAGCTTAGAATTGACTAGCGGGACACATGAGCAGTTCTTC | CASSLELTSGTHEQFF
TRBJ2-5 | TRBV18 | TRBD2 | - | TGTGCCAGCTCCCCACAGACTAGCGGGGGCCGCCAAGAGACCCAGTACTTC | CASSPQTSGGRQETQYF
TRBJ1-1 | TRBV6-4 | - | once | TGTGCCAGCAGGGATGGGACACTTCCTGAAGCTTTCTTT | CASRDGTLPEAFF
TRBJ2-5 | TRBV6-1 | TRBD1 | - | TGTGCCAGCAGCCCAGGGGGTGGCCCGGGGGAGACCCAGTACTTC | CASSPGGGPGETQYF
TRBJ2-2 | TRBV11-3 | - | - | TGTGCCAGCAGAGCAACAGGGCACAAGAACACCGGGGAGCTGTTTTTT | CASRATGHKNTGELFF
TRBJ2-6 | TRBV28 | TRBD1 | - | TGTGCCAGCAGTTTCCTAGACAGGGCTGGGGCCAACGTCCTGACTTTC | CASSFLDRAGANVLTF
TRBJ1-1 | TRBV28 | - | - | TGTGCCAGCAGCCCCCAAGCCCCTGAAGCTTTCTTT | CASSPQAPEAFF
TRBJ2-3 | TRBV5-1 | TRBD2 | - | TGCGCCAGCAGCTTGGTAGTGAGCGGGGGGGCAGGAGATACGCAGTATTTT | CASSLVVSGGAGDTQYF
TRBJ2-7 | TRBV7-8 | TRBD1 | - | TGTGCCAGCAGCCAGGGACAGGGGATTCCCTCCTACGAGCAGTACTTC | CASSQGQGIPSYEQYF
TRBJ2-3 | TRBV4-3 | TRBD2 | - | TGCGCCAGCAGCCCCTCCGGGACTAGCGGGGGGAGAGGCACAGATACGCAGTATTTT | CASSPSGTSGGRGTDTQYF
TRBJ2-2 | TRBV5-1 | - | - | TGCGCCAGCAGCTTGGTCCCGGGAGTTTACACCGGGGAGCTGTTTTTT | CASSLVPGVYTGELFF
TRBJ2-3 | TRBV19 | - | - | TGTGCCAGTAGTAGAGCGGGGGGACAGGGGACAGATACGCAGTATTTT | CASSRAGGQGTDTQYF
TRBJ1-1 | TRBV4-3 | - | - | TGCGCCAGCAGCCAAGGAGGGGGGGACACTGAAGCTTTCTTT | CASSQGGGDTEAFF
TRBJ1-2 | TRBV11-2 | - | once | TGTGCCAGCAGCTTAGACCCAGGGGTCAGGGGCTACACCTTC | CASSLDPGVRGYTF
TRBJ1-2 | TRBV5-8 | - | - | TGTGCCAGCAGTCAGTTTAACTATGGCTACACCTTC | CASSQFNYGYTF
TRBJ2-7 | TRBV27 | - | - | TGTGCCAGCAGTTATGGTTTAGCGGAGGGGCCCTACGAGCAGTACTTC | CASSYGLAEGPYEQYF
TRBJ2-3 | TRBV10-3 | - | once | TGTGCCATCAGTGAGTCTGACCCCCAGGCGCAGTATTTT | CAISESDPQAQYF
TRBJ2-7 | TRBV5-8 | TRBD1 | - | TGTGCCAGCACTCCGCGGGACAGGGGCTACGAGCAGTACTTC | CASTPRDRGYEQYF
TRBJ2-5 | TRBV15 | TRBD1 | few | TGTGCCACCAGCAGGGACAGGGGGATGGGGGAGACCCAGTACTTC | CATSRDRGMGETQYF
TRBJ1-1 | TRBV9 | TRBD1 | few | TGTGCCAGCAGCGCGGACAGGGGGTATGTGAACACTGAAGCTTTCTTT | CASSADRGYVNTEAFF
TRBJ2-2 | TRBV21-1 | - | - | TGTGCCAGCAGCAAAGGGAGGGTGAGGACCGGGGAGCTGTTTTTT | CASSKGRVRTGELFF
TRBJ2-2 | TRBV5-4 | - | - | TGTGCCAGCAGCTTGGCCGTAAGCTCCCGGGGAGTCGGGGAGCTGTTTTTT | CASSLAVSSRGVGELFF
TRBJ1-2 | TRBV6-5 | - | - | TGTGCCAGCAGTTACTCGGGTCGGGTTAACTATGGCTACACCTTC | CASSYSGRVNYGYTF
TRBJ1-1 | TRBV29-1 | TRBD1 | once | TGCAACGTTGACAGGGGCACTGAAGCTTTCTTT | CNVDRGTEAFF
TRBJ1-3 | TRBV28 | - | - | TGTGCCAGCAGTTTAACCAGGGAAGCTGGAAACACCATATATTTT | CASSLTREAGNTIYF
TRBJ2-4 | TRBV9 | TRBD1 | once | TGTGCCAGCAGCGTAGGGGACAGGGAATACATTCAGTACTTC | CASSVGDREYIQYF
TRBJ2-5 | TRBV28 | TRBD2 | - | TGTGCCAGCAGTTTATCGGGAGGGGGGCAGACCCAGTACTTC | CASSLSGGGQTQYF
TRBJ1-1 | TRBV5-4 | TRBD1 | - | TGTGCCAGCAGCTCAGGACAGGGAAGTTCCGACACTGAAGCTTTCTTT | CASSSGQGSSDTEAFF
TRBJ1-5 | TRBV18 | - | - | TGTGCCAGCTCACCTCCGATTGCAGGGGGCAATCAGCCCCAGCATTTT | CASSPPIAGGNQPQHF
TRBJ1-1 | TRBV25-1 | - | once | TGTGCCAGCAGTTTGGGGGCCACTGAAGCTTTCTTT | CASSLGATEAFF
TRBJ1-3 | TRBV28 | TRBD1 | - | TGTGCCAGCAGTTTAGGGGACAGGGGGCTCGGAAACACCATATATTTT | CASSLGDRGLGNTIYF
TRBJ2-2 | TRBV19 | TRBD1 | - | TGTGCCAGTAGTTTAGGGGGCCGGAGGGAGCTGTTTTTT | CASSLGGRRELFF
TRBJ1-3 | TRBV6-5 | - | - | TGTGCCAGCAGGCGACAGGTTTTCTCTGGAAACACCATATATTTT | CASRRQVFSGNTIYF